This T cell receptor beta chain is from a study of T cell clones after liver transplantation. Proliferating CFSE-low MLR cells were sequenced to define alloreactive TCRbeta sequences. Sequencing was performed with immunoSEQ multiplex PCR; in TCRdb, only in-frame clones are kept and a portion is missing. This sample has about 4,800 clones, with 35% to 50% found just once. This clone was seen more than once but under ten times. Its antigen is not identified. Trimming stripped 0 bases from V and 7 bases from J, with 13 bases between. CDR3 length: 14 residues. Germline assignment: CDR1 SGHTA and CDR2 FQGNSA.

The sample taken for sequencing was CD4+ T cells from cultured PBMCs. The clonotype was recovered from a human patient who received a liver transplant. These T cells may partly come from the graft donor. The chain recombines TRBV7-2 with TRBJ2-7; D ambiguous. Written as DNA, the CDR3 is TGTGCCAGCAGCTTAGCGCTTAGAATATCGGAGCAGTACTTC. Encoded protein: CASSLALRISEQYF. Together with reference TRBV7-2 and TRBJ2-7, the CDR3 gives the full variable domain: GAGVSQSPSNKVTEKGKDVELRCDPISGHTALYWYRQSLGQGLEFLIYFQGNSAPDKSGLPSDRFSAERTGGSVSTLTIQRTQQEDSAVYLCASSLALRISEQYFGPGTRLTVT.